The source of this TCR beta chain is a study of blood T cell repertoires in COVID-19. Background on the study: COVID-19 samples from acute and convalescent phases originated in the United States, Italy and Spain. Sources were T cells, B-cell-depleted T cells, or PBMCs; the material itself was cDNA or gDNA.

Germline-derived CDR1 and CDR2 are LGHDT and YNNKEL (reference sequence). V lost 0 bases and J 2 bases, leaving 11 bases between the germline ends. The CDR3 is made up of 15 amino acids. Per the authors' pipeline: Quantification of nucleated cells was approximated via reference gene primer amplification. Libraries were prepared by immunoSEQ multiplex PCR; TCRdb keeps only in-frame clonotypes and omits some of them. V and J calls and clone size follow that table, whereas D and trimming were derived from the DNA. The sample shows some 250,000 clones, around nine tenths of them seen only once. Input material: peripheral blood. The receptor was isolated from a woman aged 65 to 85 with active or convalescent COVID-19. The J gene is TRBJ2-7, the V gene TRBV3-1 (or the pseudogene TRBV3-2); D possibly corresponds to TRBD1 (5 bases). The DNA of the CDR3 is TGTGCCAGCAGCCAAGATCTGGACATTACCTACGAGCAGTACTTC. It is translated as CASSQDLDITYEQYF.